The 2 T cell receptor beta chains listed next were all sequenced from one sample in a study of CD8 T cells in Susac syndrome (dated by TCRdb to about 2019). Library construction relied on the immunoSEQ multiplex PCR assay. RNA was extracted using the RNeasy kit, and about 0.45 to 1 ug of the RNA was reverse transcribed with random hexamers. The raw public reads went through TCRdb reprocessing: fastp at Q25, MiXCR clone calling, in-frame beta chains kept. Identical CDR3 proteins give one entry, which carries the most common genes and DNA. This sample holds about 130,000 distinct CDR3 sequences; under 95% were observed only once. 0.2% to 0.25% of the sample rests with the top ten. Input material: CD8+ T cells from PBMCs. Receptors originate from a human donor with multiple sclerosis.

In DNA, the CDR3 is TGTGCCAGCAGCTTAGGGCCCAAGCAGTACTTC. Translation gives CASSLGPKQYF. V usage is TRBV7-9 and J usage is TRBJ2-7; D ambiguous. This CDR3 region has 11 residues. From germline, CDR1 is SEHNR and CDR2 FQNEAQ (reference sequence). V was clipped by 1 base and J by 8 bases, with 6 bases between them.

The CDR3 loop is CASSPVGATEAFF. DNA of the CDR3: TGTGCCAGCAGCCCCGTGGGGGCCACTGAAGCTTTCTTT. This chain links TRBV6-5 with TRBJ1-1, with D possibly being TRBD1 (6 bases). V shed 6 bases and J shed 4 bases, with 12 bases lying between them. The CDR3 loop spans 13 amino acids. The germline gives CDR1 MNHEY, CDR2 SVGAGI.